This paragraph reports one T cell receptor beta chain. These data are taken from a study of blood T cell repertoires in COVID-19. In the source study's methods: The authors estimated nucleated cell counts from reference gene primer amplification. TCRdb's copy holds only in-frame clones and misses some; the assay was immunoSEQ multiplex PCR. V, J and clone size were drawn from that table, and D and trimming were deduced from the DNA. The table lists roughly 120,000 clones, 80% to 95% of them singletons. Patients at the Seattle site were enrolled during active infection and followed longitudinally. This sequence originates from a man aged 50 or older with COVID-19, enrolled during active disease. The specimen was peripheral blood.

The CDR3 is CASSDRANQPQHF. The CDR3 bases are TGTGCCAGCAGCGACAGGGCCAATCAGCCCCAGCATTTT. This rearrangement joins TRBV6-2 or TRBV6-3 to TRBJ1-5; 7 bases match TRBD1. The CDR3 extends over 13 amino acids. V was clipped by 6 bases and J by 3 bases; unmatched bases: 2. Germline CDR1 reads MNHEY; CDR2 reads SVGEGT.